This TCR beta chain was sequenced for a study of blood T cell repertoires in COVID-19. As handled by the study authors: Amplification from reference gene primers served as the basis for estimated nucleated cell counts. The repertoire was sequenced with immunoSEQ multiplex PCR; TCRdb's copy has only in-frame clones and lacks some. V, J and clone size reflect that table, while D and trimming were determined from the DNA. The sample has roughly 450,000 clones, 80% to 95% seen once. Germline CDR1 MNHEY, CDR2 SMNVEV (reference sequence). V was clipped by 3 bases and J by 3 bases; unmatched bases: 12. CDR3 length: 18 amino acids.

The sequence was collected from a man aged 18 to 30 who had recovered from COVID-19. Material for sequencing was PBMCs or T cells enriched from blood (not recorded which). The chain is built from TRBV27 and TRBJ2-2, with TRBD1 identical over 8 bases. For the CDR3, the DNA is TGTGCCAGCAGTTTCCTATCACAGGGGGTAGGGGACACCGGGGAGCTGTTTTTT. This codes for CASSFLSQGVGDTGELFF.